The next 25 T cell receptor beta chains were all read from a single sample in a study of T cells in narcolepsy. Sequencing was performed with immunoSEQ multiplex PCR; in TCRdb, only in-frame clones are kept and a portion is missing. The sample consists of 25,000 to 30,000 clones, over 75% of them appearing once. Sequencing was done on a sample of CD45RA- memory CD4+ T cells from PBMCs. The source of these receptors is a human donor with narcolepsy.

The rearrangement uses TRBV6-5 and TRBJ1-1, with a tentative D call TRBD1 (5 bases). The CDR3 is 13 residues long. CDR1 and CDR2 (germline): MNHEY, SVGAGI. This chain's CDR3 is CASTATEGTEAFF. The CDR3 DNA reads TGTGCTTCTACGGCGACAGAGGGCACTGAAGCTTTCTTT.

The genes are TRBV2 and TRBJ1-5; tentatively, D is TRBD1 (6 bases). The CDR3 runs 14 residues. Trimming cost V 4 bases and J 2 bases, with 9 bases left between them. Germline loops: CDR1 SNHLY, CDR2 FYNNEI. CDR3 DNA: TGTGCCAGCAGTGTGCCAGGGGGCAATCAGCCCCAGCATTTT. It codes for CASSVPGGNQPQHF.

This rearrangement joins TRBV12-5 to TRBJ1-4; D is undetermined. The CDR3 is made up of 13 amino acids. Trimming removed 2 bases from V and 8 bases from J, with 9 bases in between. CDR1 is LGHNT, CDR2 FRNRAP, per germline. The CDR3 region is CASGLSPREKLFF. The CDR3 nucleotides are TGTGCTAGTGGTTTGTCTCCACGGGAAAAACTGTTTTTT.

The chain is built from TRBV11-2 and TRBJ1-2, with D uncertain. CDR1 SGHAT and CDR2 FQNNGV come from the germline V gene. Trimming stripped 7 bases from V and 7 bases from J, with 22 bases between. The CDR3 has 15 amino acids. The CDR3, as DNA: TGTGCCAGCACCGAAACCCCTTGGGCCTTGGGTGGCTACACCTTC. The encoded protein is CASTETPWALGGYTF.

This rearrangement joins TRBV7-8 to TRBJ2-3; D is unresolved. This CDR3 is 16 amino acids long. V lost 7 bases and J lost 1, with 18 bases in between. Germline CDR1 is SGHVS and CDR2 is FQNEAQ. CDR3 amino acids: CASNPHRVAGTDTQYF. CDR3 bases: TGTGCCAGCAACCCCCACCGAGTGGCGGGCACAGATACGCAGTATTTT.

The chain is built from TRBV4-2 and TRBJ1-1, with 7 bases lining up with TRBD1. Per the germline V gene, CDR1 is LGHNA and CDR2 is YNFKEQ. The ends lost 4 bases at V and 5 bases at J; junction bases unmatched: 7. This CDR3 has 14 amino acids. Here the CDR3 reads CASSRNTGETEAFF. The CDR3 DNA reads as TGTGCCAGCAGCCGGAACACAGGGGAGACTGAAGCTTTCTTT.

The chain couples TRBV9 to TRBJ1-6; D is uncertain. This CDR3 is 14 amino acids long. V lost 3 bases, J lost 6 bases, and 10 bases lay in between. Germline CDR1 reads SGDLS; CDR2 reads YYNGEE. CDR3 in amino acids: CASSDGLTNSPLHF. The CDR3 coding sequence is TGTGCCAGCAGCGACGGACTGACTAATTCACCCCTCCACTTT.

This clone was found a few times. The V gene is TRBV4-3, the J gene TRBJ2-3; 7 positions agree with TRBD1. Germline V gene lookup returns CDR1 LGHNA and CDR2 YSLEER. This CDR3 region has 15 residues. The V gene end was trimmed by 5 bases and the J gene end by 1 base; junction bases not matched to a gene: 6. The CDR3 sequence is CASSASGQGTDTQYF. CDR3 DNA sequence: TGCGCCAGCAGCGCTTCTGGACAGGGCACAGATACGCAGTATTTT.

This clone occurred once. The chain couples TRBV2 to TRBJ2-5, with D maybe TRBD1 (6 bases). V lost 5 bases to trimming and J lost 0 bases, with 7 bases between them. Germline-derived CDR1 and CDR2 are SNHLY and FYNNEI. The CDR3 consists of 13 residues. Here the CDR3 reads CASSRDNQETQYF. The CDR3 DNA sequence: TGTGCCAGCAGTCGGGACAACCAAGAGACCCAGTACTTC.

This chain uses TRBV7-2 with TRBJ2-7; TRBD2 matches 7 bases. Germline V gene data show CDR1 as SGHTA and CDR2 as FQGNSA. Unmatched junction bases numbered 6, after V lost 4 bases and J lost 3 bases. The CDR3 spans 14 residues. The DNA of the CDR3 is TGTGCCAGCAGCTCCGGGGGGAGCCTCTACGAGCAGTACTTC. Translation gives CASSSGGSLYEQYF.

The genes are TRBV5-1 and TRBJ2-3; 10 bases agree with TRBD2. Trimming took 4 bases from V and 6 from J; bases not matched to a gene: 11. The CDR3 contains 16 residues. Germline loops: CDR1 SGHRS, CDR2 YFSETQ. The CDR3 reads CASSKIAGGGFDTQYF. The CDR3 DNA reads as TGCGCCAGCAGCAAAATAGCGGGGGGCGGCTTCGATACGCAGTATTTT. Filled out from reference TRBV5-1 and TRBJ2-3, the complete variable domain reads KAGVTQTPRYLIKTRGQQVTLSCSPISGHRSVSWYQQTPGQGLQFLFEYFSETQRNKGNFPGRFSGRQFSNSRSEMNVSTLELGDSALYLCASSKIAGGGFDTQYFGPGTRLTVL.

This clone was seen a handful of times. V is TRBV28 and J is TRBJ1-6; D is unresolved. V lost 3 bases and J lost 7, with 10 bases in between. Germline CDR1 and CDR2: MDHEN and SYDVKM. This CDR3 is 14 amino acids long. The CDR3, as DNA: TGTGCCAGCAGTTTCCCCCGACCCAATTCACCCCTCCACTTT. Residues: CASSFPRPNSPLHF.

The chain recombines TRBV7-6 with TRBJ2-1; 8 nucleotides align to TRBD2. The length of the CDR3 is 16 residues. The V segment lost 1 base and the J segment 7 bases; nucleotides outside the gene matches: 9. The germline CDR1 and CDR2 sequences are SGHVS and FNYEAQ. The CDR3 coding sequence is TGTGCCAGCAGCTTAGGAGCTGCGGGGGGAGATAATGAGCAGTTCTTC. Translated, it gives CASSLGAAGGDNEQFF. Combining the CDR3 with reference TRBV7-6 and TRBJ2-1 gives the whole variable domain GAGVSQSPRYKVTKRGQDVALRCDPISGHVSLYWYRQALGQGPEFLTYFNYEAQQDKSGLPNDRFSAERPEGSISTLTIQRTEQRDSAMYRCASSLGAAGGDNEQFFGPGTRLTVL.

The rearrangement uses TRBV11-3 and TRBJ2-7; a weak D match, TRBD1 (6 bases). In germline, CDR1 is SGHNT, CDR2 YENEEA. V was trimmed by 2 bases and J by 3 bases, leaving 17 bases between them. This CDR3 contains 16 residues. CDR3 residues: CASSLSRMGAGYEQYF. The DNA for the CDR3 is TGTGCCAGCAGCTTAAGCCGCATGGGGGCAGGCTACGAGCAGTACTTC. The complete variable domain, with remaining parts taken from reference TRBV11-3 and TRBJ2-7, reads EAGVVQSPRYKIIEKKQPVAFWCNPISGHNTLYWYLQNLGQGPELLIRYENEEAVDDSQLPKDRFSAERLKGVDSTLKIQPAELGDSAVYLCASSLSRMGAGYEQYFGPGTRLTVT.

Comment on this clone: Other DNA variants within this sample encode the same CDR3. The chain carries TRBV4-3 and TRBJ2-2; 7 nucleotides agree with TRBD1. The J segment lost 3 bases and the V segment lost 1 base, leaving 5 bases of the junction unmatched. The V gene's germline CDR1 is LGHNA and CDR2 YSLEER. The CDR3 contains 16 residues. CDR3 sequence (DNA): TGCGCCAGCAGCCAAGGAAGGGGGCAGGACACCGGGGAGCTGTTTTTT. Protein: CASSQGRGQDTGELFF.

The chain couples TRBV28 to TRBJ1-4; TRBD1 agrees at 8 bases. The ends lost 6 bases at V and 8 bases at J; junction bases unmatched: 14. CDR3 length equals 16 residues. Germline V gene lookup returns CDR1 MDHEN and CDR2 SYDVKM. CDR3 loop: CASSQPTGTGGEKLFF. The CDR3, as DNA: TGTGCCAGCAGCCAACCAACCGGGACAGGCGGGGAAAAACTGTTTTTT.

This clone has just one count. The J gene is TRBJ1-1, the V gene TRBV9, with D unclear. The CDR3 spans 15 residues. Germline-derived CDR1 and CDR2 are SGDLS and YYNGEE. Trimming removed 0 bases at V and 3 bases at J, with 12 bases between. The CDR3 DNA reads as TGTGCCAGCAGCGTAGCTGCCCTCGGGGACACTGAAGCTTTCTTT. It specifies CASSVAALGDTEAFF.

This chain joins TRBV4-3 and TRBJ2-2; the match to TRBD1 covers 8 bases. The CDR3 runs to 17 residues. Germline loops: CDR1 LGHNA, CDR2 YSLEER. V was clipped by 2 bases and J by 6 bases; unmatched bases: 11. Here the CDR3 DNA reads TGCGCCAGCAGCCAAATGACGAGACAGGGGATCGCCGGGGAGCTGTTTTTT. Residues: CASSQMTRQGIAGELFF.

The J gene is TRBJ2-2, the V gene TRBV9; no reliable D call. Germline CDR1 is SGDLS and CDR2 is YYNGEE. Trimming removed 0 bases from V and 1 base from J, with 7 bases in between. The CDR3 covers 15 residues. The CDR3 protein is CASSVEKGNTGELFF. CDR3 DNA sequence: TGTGCCAGCAGCGTAGAAAAGGGGAACACCGGGGAGCTGTTTTTT.

The chain employs TRBV2 and TRBJ1-1; no clear D. From germline, CDR1 is SNHLY and CDR2 FYNNEI. V lost 7 bases, J lost 8 bases, and 11 bases lay in between. The CDR3 has 11 residues. As DNA, the CDR3 is TGTGCCAGCACCGGTCAAACGGAAGCTTTCTTT. This translates into CASTGQTEAFF. Combining the CDR3 with reference TRBV2 and TRBJ1-1 gives the whole variable domain EPEVTQTPSHQVTQMGQEVILRCVPISNHLYFYWYRQILGQKVEFLVSFYNNEISEKSEIFDDQFSVERPDGSNFTLKIRSTKLEDSAMYFCASTGQTEAFFGQGTRLTVV.

The chain recombines TRBV7-2 with TRBJ2-7, with D possibly TRBD1 on 6 matching bases. Trimming took 3 bases from V and 3 from J, leaving 21 bases between them. Germline lookup yields CDR1 SGHTA and CDR2 FQGNSA. This CDR3 has 17 amino acids. This CDR3 is CASSFGTQGTDRYEQYF. The CDR3 region has the DNA TGTGCCAGCAGCTTCGGCACTCAGGGGACGGACCGCTACGAGCAGTACTTC.

J is TRBJ1-1 and V is TRBV11-2; TRBD1 is a possible D gene (5 bases). CDR3 length equals 14 residues. Germline lookup yields CDR1 SGHAT and CDR2 FQNNGV. The V end was cut by 1 base, the J end by 4 bases, with 10 bases between. In DNA form, the CDR3 reads TGTGCCAGCAGCTTAGTTGGCAGGGTCACTGAAGCTTTCTTT. Translating gives CASSLVGRVTEAFF. The full variable domain, rest sourced from reference TRBV11-2 and TRBJ1-1, is EAGVAQSPRYKIIEKRQSVAFWCNPISGHATLYWYQQILGQGPKLLIQFQNNGVVDDSQLPKDRFSAERLKGVDSTLKIQPAKLEDSAVYLCASSLVGRVTEAFFGQGTRLTVV.

The chain is built from TRBV19 and TRBJ1-2, with a possible D match to TRBD1 (5 bases). Germline CDR1 LNHDA, CDR2 SQIVND (reference sequence). V was cut by 4 bases and J by 6 bases, with 12 bases left in between. The CDR3 loop spans 13 amino acids. The CDR3 protein is CASSRTRRDGYTF. CDR3 sequence (DNA): TGTGCCAGTAGTAGGACAAGGAGGGATGGCTACACCTTC.

This rearrangement joins TRBV5-5 to TRBJ1-1; no clear D. Germline CDR1 is SGHKS and CDR2 is YYEKEE (reference sequence). CDR3 length equals 13 residues. Trimming removed 5 bases from V and 0 bases from J, with 8 bases in between. The CDR3 DNA is TGTGCCAGCAGAACTAAGATGAACACTGAAGCTTTCTTT. Translation: CASRTKMNTEAFF.

This chain joins TRBV9 and TRBJ2-7, with D tentatively TRBD1 or TRBD2 (6 bases each). V lost 4 bases and J lost 7, with 15 bases in between. The CDR3 totals 13 residues. Germline lookup yields CDR1 SGDLS and CDR2 YYNGEE. CDR3 protein: CASSPLGGWEQYF. DNA for the CDR3: TGTGCCAGCAGCCCGCTGGGGGGCTGGGAGCAGTACTTC.